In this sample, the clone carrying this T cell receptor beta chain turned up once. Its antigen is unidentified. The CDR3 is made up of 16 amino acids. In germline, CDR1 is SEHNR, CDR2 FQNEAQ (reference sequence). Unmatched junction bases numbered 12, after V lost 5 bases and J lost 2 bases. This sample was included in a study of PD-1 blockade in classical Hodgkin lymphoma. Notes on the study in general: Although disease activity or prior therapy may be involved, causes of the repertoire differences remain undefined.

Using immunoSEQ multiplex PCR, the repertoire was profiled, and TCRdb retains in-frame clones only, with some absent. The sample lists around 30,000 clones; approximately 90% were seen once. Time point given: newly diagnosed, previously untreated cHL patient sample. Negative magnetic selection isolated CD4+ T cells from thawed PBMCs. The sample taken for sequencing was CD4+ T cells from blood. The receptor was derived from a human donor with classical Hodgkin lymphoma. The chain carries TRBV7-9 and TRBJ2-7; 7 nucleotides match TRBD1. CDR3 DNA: TGTGCCAGCAGCGCAACGCGACAGGGAAATCCCTACGAGCAGTACTTC. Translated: CASSATRQGNPYEQYF.